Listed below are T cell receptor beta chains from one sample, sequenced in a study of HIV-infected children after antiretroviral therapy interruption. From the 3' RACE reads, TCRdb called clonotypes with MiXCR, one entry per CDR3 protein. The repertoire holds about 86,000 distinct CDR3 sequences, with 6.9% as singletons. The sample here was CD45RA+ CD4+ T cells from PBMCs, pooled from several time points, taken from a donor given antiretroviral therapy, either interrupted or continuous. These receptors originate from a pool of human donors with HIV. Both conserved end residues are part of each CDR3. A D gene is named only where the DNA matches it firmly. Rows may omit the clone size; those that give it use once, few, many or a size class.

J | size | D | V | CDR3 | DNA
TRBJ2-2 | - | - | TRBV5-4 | CASSLLTGRGTGELFF | TGTGCCAGCAGCTTATTGACAGGGAGGGGCACCGGGGAGCTGTTTTTT
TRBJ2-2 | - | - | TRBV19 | CASSMGYTGELFF | TGTGCCAGTAGTATGGGGTACACCGGGGAGCTGTTTTTT
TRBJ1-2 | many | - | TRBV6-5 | CASSYSQFRGADGYTF | TGTGCCAGCAGTTACTCCCAGTTCCGGGGGGCCGATGGCTACACCTTC
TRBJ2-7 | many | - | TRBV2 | CASSDVLKAYEQYF | TGTGCCAGCAGTGATGTTCTAAAAGCCTACGAGCAGTACTTC
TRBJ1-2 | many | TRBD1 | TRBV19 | CASRIPGQLFYGYTF | TGTGCCAGTAGGATACCGGGACAGCTGTTCTATGGCTACACCTTC
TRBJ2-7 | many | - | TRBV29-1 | CSVSSSQQEQYF | TGCAGCGTGAGCTCTAGCCAACAAGAGCAGTACTTC
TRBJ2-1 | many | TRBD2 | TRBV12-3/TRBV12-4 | CASSLTSGGLYNEQFF | TGTGCCAGCAGTTTGACTAGCGGGGGCTTATACAATGAGCAGTTCTTC
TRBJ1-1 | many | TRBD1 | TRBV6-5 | CASSWTGETEAFF | TGTGCCAGCAGTTGGACAGGCGAAACTGAAGCTTTCTTT
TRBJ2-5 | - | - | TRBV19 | CASSGGQETQYF | TGTGCCAGTAGCGGGGGCCAAGAGACCCAGTACTTC
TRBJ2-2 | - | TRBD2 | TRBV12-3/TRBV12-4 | CASKPYSGTSNTGELFF | TGTGCCAGCAAACCCTACTCCGGGACTAGCAACACCGGGGAGCTGTTTTTT
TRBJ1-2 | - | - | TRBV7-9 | CASSTPDGLHYGYTF | TGTGCCAGCAGCACCCCTGACGGACTACACTATGGCTACACCTTC
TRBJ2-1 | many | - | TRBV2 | CASSPDRGGYAEQFF | TGTGCCAGCAGCCCAGACAGGGGAGGGTATGCTGAGCAGTTCTTC
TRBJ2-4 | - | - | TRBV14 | CASSQWGGGTPDKNIQYF | TGTGCCAGCAGCCAGTGGGGTGGGGGAACACCCGACAAAAACATTCAGTACTTC
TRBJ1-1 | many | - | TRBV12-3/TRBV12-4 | CASSFGQLNTEAFF | TGTGCCAGCAGTTTCGGACAGCTGAACACTGAAGCTTTCTTT
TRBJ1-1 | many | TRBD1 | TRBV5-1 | CASSQQGWTEAFF | TGCGCCAGCAGCCAACAGGGGTGGACTGAAGCTTTCTTT
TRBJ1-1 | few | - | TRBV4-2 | CASSQDVQGNTEAFF | TGTGCCAGCAGCCAAGACGTACAGGGGAACACTGAAGCTTTCTTT
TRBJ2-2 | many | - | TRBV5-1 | CASSSTGELFF | TGCGCCAGCAGCTCAACCGGGGAGCTGTTTTTT
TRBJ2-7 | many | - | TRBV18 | CASSPSRGGYEQYF | TGTGCCAGCTCACCATCAAGAGGGGGCTACGAGCAGTACTTC
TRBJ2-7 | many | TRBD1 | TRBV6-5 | CATGAGGKYEQYF | TGTGCCACCGGAGCAGGGGGCAAATACGAGCAGTACTTC
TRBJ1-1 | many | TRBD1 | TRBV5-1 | CASSREGQGGTEAFF | TGCGCCAGCAGCCGGGAAGGACAGGGGGGAACTGAAGCTTTCTTT
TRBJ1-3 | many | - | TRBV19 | CASTGRGLSSGNTIYF | TGTGCCAGTACCGGCAGGGGATTAAGCTCTGGAAACACCATATATTTT
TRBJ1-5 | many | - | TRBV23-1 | CASSQSWGEGYQPQHF | TGCGCCAGCAGTCAATCTTGGGGGGAGGGGTATCAGCCCCAGCATTTT
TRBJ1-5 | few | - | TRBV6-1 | CASRKPTGRNQPQHF | TGTGCCAGCCGAAAACCGACAGGAAGAAATCAGCCCCAGCATTTT
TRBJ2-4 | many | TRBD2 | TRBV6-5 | CASSLSGGKDIQYF | TGTGCCAGCAGCCTCAGCGGGGGGAAAGACATTCAGTACTTC
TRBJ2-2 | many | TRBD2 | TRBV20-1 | CSARLPGLAGNTGELFF | TGCAGTGCTAGACTTCCGGGACTAGCGGGGAACACCGGGGAGCTGTTTTTT
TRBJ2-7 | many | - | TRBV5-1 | CASTPGGSDGTYEQYF | TGCGCTAGCACCCCCGGTGGGAGCGACGGCACCTACGAGCAGTACTTC
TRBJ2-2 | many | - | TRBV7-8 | CASSQGRRPGNTGELFF | TGTGCCAGCAGCCAGGGACGTAGGCCTGGGAACACCGGGGAGCTGTTTTTT
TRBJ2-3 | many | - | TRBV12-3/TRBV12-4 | CASSLVSRGLATDTQYF | TGTGCCAGCAGTTTAGTCAGCAGGGGCCTTGCGACAGATACGCAGTATTTT
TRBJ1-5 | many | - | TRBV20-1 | CSARDQLVPNQPQHF | TGCAGTGCTAGAGATCAACTGGTCCCGAATCAGCCCCAGCATTTT
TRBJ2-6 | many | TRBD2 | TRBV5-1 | CASSHPSGGAGANVLTF | TGCGCCAGCAGCCACCCCTCCGGGGGGGCTGGGGCCAACGTCCTGACTTTC
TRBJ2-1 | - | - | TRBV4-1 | CASSHPHGGGIYNEQFF | TGCGCCAGCAGCCACCCCCACGGGGGCGGGATTTACAATGAGCAGTTCTTC
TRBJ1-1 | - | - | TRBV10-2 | CASSQGQNTEAFF | TGCGCCAGCAGTCAAGGACAGAACACTGAAGCTTTCTTT